What follows describes a single T cell receptor (beta chain). The antigen is unknown. Germline CDR1 and CDR2: MNHEY and SVGAGI. The CDR3 runs 11 residues. The V end lost 6 bases, the J end lost 9 bases, and 11 bases lay between the germline ends. These data are taken from a study of T-cell memory formation after mild COVID-19. Overall study: Largely, TCR clusters stayed within a single donor.

TCRdb redid the calling of the 5' RACE reads with MiXCR, one entry per CDR3 protein. The sample records roughly 220,000 distinct CDR3 sequences, over 9.5% being singletons. Study-wide points: Shrinking CD4+ clones were chiefly CM and EM; CD8+ ones were chiefly EMRA.

The source is a man aged 18-30 years who had mild COVID-19 (a few samples of this study predate the infection). Cell type and time point are not known. Sequenced input: PBMCs or a T cell subset sorted from them (not recorded which). This chain links TRBV6-5 with TRBJ1-1; D unresolved. The CDR3 loop reads CASSRDAKAFF. CDR3 coding DNA: TGTGCCAGCAGCCGCGACGCTAAAGCTTTCTTT.